The 28 T cell receptor beta chains below were found in one sample sequenced in a study of T cell responses to AZD1222 COVID-19 vaccine. Here immunoSEQ multiplex PCR was the method, and the copy in TCRdb shows in-frame clones only, minus some. The repertoire consists of 150,000 or so clones, with around nine tenths occurring once and the leading ten covering about 3%. Source: peripheral blood, taken on day 0 of AZD1222 vaccination. These receptors were collected from an adult in good health.

The chain joins TRBV7-6 to TRBJ1-2; D unresolved. The CDR3 is made up of 14 amino acids. Trimming took off 5 bases at V and 6 bases at J, with 16 bases between the two ends. Per germline, CDR1 SGHVS and CDR2 FNYEAQ. In DNA, the CDR3 is TGTGCCAGCAGCCTCACCACGGAGTTCGATGGCTACACCTTC. Translation: CASSLTTEFDGYTF.

In this sample, this clone turned up once. The chain carries TRBV5-1 and TRBJ2-3, with D unclear. The V end lost 2 bases, the J end lost 0 bases, and 10 bases lay between the germline ends. Germline loops: CDR1 SGHRS, CDR2 YFSETQ. The CDR3 has 15 amino acids. The CDR3 DNA reads TGCGCCAGCAGCTTACGCTCTGAGAGCACAGATACGCAGTATTTT. This codes for CASSLRSESTDTQYF.

This clone was detected a few times. This chain connects TRBV29-1 to TRBJ2-7; the match to TRBD1 covers 9 bases. This CDR3 spans 15 amino acids. J was trimmed by 5 bases and V by 7 bases; bases with no gene match: 15. Germline values: CDR1 SQVTM, CDR2 ANQGSEA. CDR3 DNA sequence: TGCAGCGGGAAGGGGGGGACAGGGAAATTCGACGAGCAGTACTTC. Translated, it gives CSGKGGTGKFDEQYF.

The CDR3 DNA reads TGCGCCAGCAGGGAGGGACAGGGGGCGAATGAGCAGTTCTTC. Amino acids: CASREGQGANEQFF. V is TRBV10-2 and J is TRBJ2-1; 12 bases fit TRBD1. The trim removed 6 bases at V and 7 bases at J, leaving 4 bases unmatched. CDR1 WSHSY and CDR2 SAAADI come from the germline V gene. The CDR3 has 14 amino acids.

V usage is TRBV1 and J usage is TRBJ1-5; the table's D gene call, TRBD1, was not cross checked with the DNA. TRBV1 is listed as a pseudogene. CDR3 length: 17 amino acids. Written as DNA, the CDR3 is TGCACCAGCAGCCAAGAGGGAACAGGGTTGGGAGATCAGCCCCAGCATTTT. It translates to CTSSQEGTGLGDQPQHF.

The chain combines TRBV30 with TRBJ2-3, with D perhaps given as TRBD1 or TRBD2 (5 bases each). Trimming took 2 bases from V and 1 from J, leaving 10 bases between them. The CDR3 is made up of 14 amino acids. Germline CDR1 GTSNPN, CDR2 SVGIG (reference sequence). The CDR3 sequence: CAWSILGGTDTQYF. The CDR3 nucleotides are TGTGCCTGGAGTATACTGGGGGGCACAGATACGCAGTATTTT.

This clone came up once. The genes are TRBV7-9 and TRBJ2-2; 8 bases agree with TRBD2. Germline CDR1 SEHNR, CDR2 FQNEAQ (reference sequence). CDR3 length: 16 amino acids. V was pared by 5 bases and J by 4 bases, with 9 bases of the junction left unmatched. CDR3 amino acids: CASSAGREGTTGELFF. The CDR3 DNA is TGTGCCAGCAGCGCTGGACGGGAGGGTACCACCGGGGAGCTGTTTTTT.

V is TRBV5-1 and J is TRBJ2-1; D unresolved. Trimming took off 2 bases at V and 6 bases at J, with 6 bases between the two ends. Germline V CDR1 and CDR2: SGHRS, YFSETQ. This CDR3 spans 12 amino acids. CDR3 bases: TGCGCCAGCAGCTTTAATCCCAATGAGCAGTTCTTC. Protein sequence: CASSFNPNEQFF.

The chain's CDR3 is CSVERGGVYNEQFF. Written as DNA, the CDR3 is TGCAGCGTTGAGCGTGGGGGAGTGTACAATGAGCAGTTCTTC. The chain has TRBV29-1 and TRBJ2-1; D tentatively reads TRBD1 or TRBD2 (5 bases each). Germline assignment: CDR1 SQVTM and CDR2 ANQGSEA. Deletions cut 3 bases from V and 4 bases from J, with 13 bases between. This CDR3 comprises 14 residues.

This chain joins TRBV9 and TRBJ2-3, with 11 bases lining up with TRBD2. The V segment lost 2 bases and the J segment 8 bases; nucleotides outside the gene matches: 10. Germline CDR1 SGDLS, CDR2 YYNGEE. The length of the CDR3 is 16 residues. CDR3 in amino acids: CASSVALAGVDGTQYF. The CDR3 DNA reads as TGTGCCAGCAGCGTTGCACTAGCGGGAGTTGATGGTACGCAGTATTTT.

The CDR3 region is CAWSPSPYGYTF. CDR3 in DNA: TGTGCCTGGAGCCCCTCTCCCTATGGCTACACCTTC. The V gene is TRBV30, the J gene TRBJ1-2; no firm D call. Germline V gives CDR1 GTSNPN, CDR2 SVGIG (reference sequence). The CDR3 loop spans 12 amino acids. V lost 3 bases to trimming and J lost 4 bases, with 9 bases between them.

The chain has TRBV20-1 and TRBJ1-2; D not resolved. V lost 7 bases to trimming and J lost 13 bases, with 16 bases between them. The CDR3 sequence is 10 residues long. Per germline, CDR1 DFQATT and CDR2 SNEGSKA (reference sequence). This chain's CDR3 is CSGEREVRTF. The CDR3 bases are TGCAGTGGAGAAAGGGAGGTCCGCACCTTC.

CDR3 loop: CASSFKRQGSDYGYTF. The CDR3 DNA is TGTGCCAGCAGTTTCAAAAGACAGGGAAGCGACTATGGCTACACCTTC. The chain has TRBV6-6 and TRBJ1-2; 7 bases match TRBD1. Germline CDR1 is MNHNY and CDR2 is SVGAGI (reference sequence). With V trimmed by 4 bases and J by 3 bases, 11 bases remained unmatched. This CDR3 contains 16 residues.

The chain employs TRBV5-1 and TRBJ1-2; the D gene is possibly TRBD1 (5 bases). Trimming took 4 bases from V and 2 from J, leaving 12 bases between them. This CDR3 spans 14 amino acids. Germline assignment: CDR1 SGHRS and CDR2 YFSETQ. The CDR3 spells CASSLDSPNYGYTF. Here the CDR3 DNA reads TGCGCCAGCAGCCTAGACAGCCCAAACTATGGCTACACCTTC.

The chain couples TRBV19 to TRBJ2-1; possibly TRBD2 for D (5 bases). Looked up from germline, CDR1 is LNHDA and CDR2 is SQIVND (reference sequence). This CDR3 comprises 17 residues. Deletions cut 2 bases from V and 0 bases from J, with 14 bases between. The CDR3 region is CASSIPPGWDSYNEQFF. DNA of the CDR3: TGTGCCAGTAGTATACCCCCGGGGTGGGACTCCTACAATGAGCAGTTCTTC.

This chain connects TRBV10-2 to TRBJ1-2, with D uncertain. This CDR3 spans 13 amino acids. The V gene's germline CDR1 is WSHSY and CDR2 SAAADI. Trimming took 3 bases from V and 1 from J, leaving 6 bases between them. The CDR3, as DNA: TGCGCCAGCAGTGACGGAATTAACTATGGCTACACCTTC. Translation: CASSDGINYGYTF.

This sequence joins TRBV30 and TRBJ1-4; the match to TRBD1 covers 7 bases. This CDR3 has 15 residues. V shed 3 bases, J shed 7 bases, and the junction held 11 bases outside the gene matches. Germline CDR1 GTSNPN, CDR2 SVGIG (reference sequence). The CDR3 here is CAWRSQGTASEKLFF. The CDR3 bases are TGTGCCTGGAGGTCACAGGGGACAGCCTCTGAAAAACTGTTTTTT.

The CDR3 here is CASSESPVAYNSPLHF. CDR3 DNA sequence: TGTGCCAGCAGTGAGTCGCCAGTTGCCTATAATTCACCCCTCCACTTT. This rearrangement joins TRBV2 to TRBJ1-6; no reliable D call. Between the trimmed V and J ends, which lost 3 bases and 2 bases, there was a span of 11 bases. CDR3 size: 16 residues. Looked up from germline, CDR1 is SNHLY and CDR2 is FYNNEI. Full variable domain (outside the CDR3, taken from reference TRBV2 and TRBJ1-6): EPEVTQTPSHQVTQMGQEVILRCVPISNHLYFYWYRQILGQKVEFLVSFYNNEISEKSEIFDDQFSVERPDGSNFTLKIRSTKLEDSAMYFCASSESPVAYNSPLHFGNGTRLTVT.

In its sample, this clone was seen once. The chain links TRBV18 to TRBJ1-3; 8 bases agree with TRBD1. The junction had 9 bases not matched to a gene; V was cut back by 4 bases and J by 4 bases. Germline V CDR1 and CDR2: KGHSH, LQKENI. The CDR3 sequence is 16 residues long. CDR3 region: CASSQGQGARGNTIYF. The CDR3 DNA reads as TGTGCCAGCTCACAAGGCCAGGGGGCACGGGGAAACACCATATATTTT.

The chain has TRBV19 and TRBJ2-1, with 9 bases that match TRBD2. V gave up 6 bases and J gave up 6 bases; unmatched junction bases: 3. There are 13 residues in the CDR3. Germline V lookup: CDR1 LNHDA, CDR2 SQIVND (reference sequence). As DNA, the CDR3 is TGTGCCAGTAGGGGGACTAGCCTCAATGAGCAGTTCTTC. Protein product: CASRGTSLNEQFF.

The chain joins TRBV5-6 to TRBJ2-2; 10 bases line up with TRBD1. CDR3 length: 16 amino acids. Germline-derived CDR1 and CDR2 are SGHDT and YYEEEE. Unmatched junction bases numbered 10, after V lost 4 bases and J lost 7 bases. The CDR3 region has the DNA TGTGCCAGCAGCACCGACAGGGGGCGAGTCGTCGGGGAGCTGTTTTTT. This sequence encodes CASSTDRGRVVGELFF.

The chain recombines TRBV5-1 with TRBJ1-1; possibly TRBD1 for D (5 bases). V gave up 2 bases and J gave up 4 bases, with 12 bases separating them. CDR1 is SGHRS, CDR2 YFSETQ, per germline. This CDR3 comprises 14 residues. The CDR3 bases are TGCGCCAGCAGCTTCTCCGGGGCAAGCACTGAAGCTTTCTTT. Protein sequence: CASSFSGASTEAFF.

V is TRBV10-1 and J is TRBJ2-3; tentatively, D is TRBD1 (6 bases). The germline V gene has CDR1 WNHNN and CDR2 SYGVQD (reference sequence). The CDR3 consists of 14 residues. V was shortened by 0 bases and J by 11 bases, with 15 bases between the two germline ends. CDR3 protein: CASSESDSPGKQYF. The CDR3 DNA sequence: TGCGCCAGCAGTGAGTCGGACAGCCCCGGGAAGCAGTATTTT.

The V and J genes are TRBV18 and TRBJ2-3; D remains unclear. Germline V gives CDR1 KGHSH, CDR2 LQKENI. This CDR3 contains 14 residues. V was cut by 0 bases and J by 1 base, with 5 bases left in between. Written as DNA, the CDR3 is TGTGCCAGCTCACCACCCACAGGCACAGATACGCAGTATTTT. This sequence encodes CASSPPTGTDTQYF.

The chain links TRBV18 to TRBJ2-7; D assignment may be TRBD1 or TRBD2 (5 bases each). The germline CDR1 and CDR2 sequences are KGHSH and LQKENI. This CDR3 comprises 14 residues. V shed 3 bases and J shed 3 bases, with 12 bases lying between them. The CDR3 region is CASSPGTFNYEQYF. The CDR3 DNA follows: TGTGCCAGCTCACCCGGGACGTTTAACTACGAGCAGTACTTC.

This clone was detected only once. The V and J genes are TRBV11-2 and TRBJ1-5; D is perhaps TRBD1 (5 bases). Germline values: CDR1 SGHAT, CDR2 FQNNGV. This CDR3 is 13 amino acids long. Between the trimmed V and J ends, which lost 2 bases and 6 bases, there was a span of 8 bases. CDR3 DNA sequence: TGTGCCAGCAGCTTATGGGGGAGTCAGCCCCAGCATTTT. Translation gives CASSLWGSQPQHF.

The J gene is TRBJ1-6, the V gene TRBV19; 9 bases are shared with TRBD1. Losses at the gene ends were 7 bases for V and 8 bases for J; bases not matched to a gene: 6. Germline loops: CDR1 LNHDA, CDR2 SQIVND (reference sequence). The CDR3 contains 14 residues. The CDR3 protein is CASTPGQGYSPLHF. CDR3 sequence (DNA): TGTGCCAGTACTCCGGGACAGGGTTATTCACCCCTCCACTTT.

The V and J genes are TRBV21-1 and TRBJ1-2; the D segment call TRBD1 is taken from the table without a DNA check. TRBV21-1 is designated a pseudogene. The CDR3 has 16 residues. This CDR3 is CASPPGTGPADYGYTF. The CDR3 nucleotides are TGTGCCAGCCCCCCCGGGACAGGCCCAGCGGACTATGGCTACACCTTC.